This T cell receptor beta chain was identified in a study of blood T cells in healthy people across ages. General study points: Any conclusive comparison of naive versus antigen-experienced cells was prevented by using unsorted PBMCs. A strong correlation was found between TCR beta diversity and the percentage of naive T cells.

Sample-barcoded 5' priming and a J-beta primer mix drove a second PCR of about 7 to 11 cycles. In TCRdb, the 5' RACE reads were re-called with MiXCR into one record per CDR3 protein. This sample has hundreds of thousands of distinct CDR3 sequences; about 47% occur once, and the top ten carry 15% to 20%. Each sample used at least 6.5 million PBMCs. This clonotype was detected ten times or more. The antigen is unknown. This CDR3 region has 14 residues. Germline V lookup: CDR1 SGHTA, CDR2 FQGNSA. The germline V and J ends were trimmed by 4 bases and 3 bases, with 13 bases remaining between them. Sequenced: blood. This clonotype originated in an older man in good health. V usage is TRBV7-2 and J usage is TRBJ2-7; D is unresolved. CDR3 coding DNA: TGTGCCAGCAGCTCCCTCGGCTCAGGCTACGAGCAGTACTTC. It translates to CASSSLGSGYEQYF.